The 9 T cell receptor beta chains below come from one sample, sequenced in a study of blood T cell repertoires in COVID-19. Clones were sequenced by immunoSEQ multiplex PCR, and TCRdb holds only the in-frame ones, with some missing. The table records some 130,000 clones, around 81% of them present only once. Sequencing used peripheral blood. Receptor source: a woman aged 60-75 years with active or convalescent COVID-19.

This clone is a singleton in its sample. The chain couples TRBV2 to TRBJ2-1; 11 nucleotides match TRBD2. V was pared by 4 bases and J by 6 bases, with 8 bases of the junction left unmatched. The CDR3 is 16 residues long. Looked up from germline, CDR1 is SNHLY and CDR2 is FYNNEI. The CDR3 protein is CASSVSSGRIGNEQFF. In DNA form, the CDR3 reads TGTGCCAGCAGTGTGTCTAGCGGGAGGATCGGCAATGAGCAGTTCTTC.

This clone has only a few counts. CDR3 protein: CSVFLMAGNTEAFF. The CDR3 region has the DNA TGCAGCGTCTTCCTGATGGCGGGGAACACTGAAGCTTTCTTT. V and J are TRBV29-1 and TRBJ1-1; unclear D gene. V dropped 6 bases and J dropped 1 base, with 15 bases sitting between them. The CDR3 is 14 amino acids. Germline CDR1 and CDR2: SQVTM and ANQGSEA.

The chain combines TRBV7-2 with TRBJ2-1, with D perhaps TRBD1 (5 bases). This CDR3 comprises 16 residues. Germline-derived CDR1 and CDR2 are SGHTA and FQGNSA. V was shortened by 3 bases and J by 6 bases, with 18 bases between the two germline ends. The DNA for the CDR3 is TGTGCCAGCAGCTTCTTAGGGGATCCATCAGGCAATGAGCAGTTCTTC. Its translation: CASSFLGDPSGNEQFF.

The V call is TRBV5-1, the J call TRBJ2-1; 8 nucleotides line up with TRBD1. V trimming: 3 bases; J trimming: 10 bases; junction bases outside the gene matches: 6. The CDR3 contains 13 residues. CDR1 and CDR2 from the germline V gene are SGHRS and YFSETQ. The CDR3 DNA is TGCGCCAGCAGCTGGACAGGGTCGGAGGAGCAGTTCTTC. Amino acid sequence: CASSWTGSEEQFF. The whole variable domain, remainder taken from reference TRBV5-1 and TRBJ2-1, is KAGVTQTPRYLIKTRGQQVTLSCSPISGHRSVSWYQQTPGQGLQFLFEYFSETQRNKGNFPGRFSGRQFSNSRSEMNVSTLELGDSALYLCASSWTGSEEQFFGPGTRLTVL.

The CDR3 sequence is CASSLLVAFGGQPQHF. The CDR3 region has the DNA TGTGCCAGCAGTTTATTAGTGGCCTTCGGAGGTCAGCCCCAGCATTTT. This rearrangement joins TRBV28 to TRBJ1-5; D is uncertain. From germline, CDR1 is MDHEN and CDR2 SYDVKM. Trimming removed 1 base at V and 6 bases at J, with 16 bases between. The length of the CDR3 is 16 residues.

The chain recombines TRBV12-3 or TRBV12-4 with TRBJ1-5; tentatively, D is TRBD1 (6 bases). The CDR3 runs to 13 residues. V lost 5 bases and J 4 bases, leaving 9 bases between the germline ends. The CDR3 reads CASSGQSNQPQHF. Here the CDR3 DNA reads TGTGCCAGCAGTGGACAGTCTAATCAGCCCCAGCATTTT.

This chain uses TRBV5-5 with TRBJ2-7; possibly TRBD1 for D (6 bases). Deletions cut 4 bases from V and 3 bases from J, with 11 bases between. Germline CDR1 SGHKS, CDR2 YYEKEE (reference sequence). This CDR3 is built from 13 residues. In DNA form, the CDR3 reads TGTGCCAGCAGCAAACAGGGTATCTACGAGCAGTACTTC. This gives the protein CASSKQGIYEQYF.

This clone has a single count. A read error may produce the germline difference seen at one junction end. The J gene is TRBJ2-7, the V gene TRBV7-7; 7 bases map to TRBD2. There are 14 residues in the CDR3. Germline CDR1 reads SSHAT; CDR2 reads FNYEAQ (reference sequence). The CDR3 region has the DNA TGTGCTAGCAGCAGTCAGAGCGGGGTGGGCGAGCAGTACTTC. It encodes CASSSQSGVGEQYF.

The chain joins TRBV7-9 to TRBJ2-5, with a tentative D call TRBD1 (6 bases). V was clipped by 4 bases and J by 5 bases, with 17 bases between them. CDR1 SEHNR and CDR2 FQNEAQ come from the germline V gene (reference sequence). This CDR3 region has 15 residues. CDR3 sequence (DNA): TGTGCCAGCAGCTCTCACAGGGAAACCTCGGAGACCCAGTACTTC. Translating gives CASSSHRETSETQYF.